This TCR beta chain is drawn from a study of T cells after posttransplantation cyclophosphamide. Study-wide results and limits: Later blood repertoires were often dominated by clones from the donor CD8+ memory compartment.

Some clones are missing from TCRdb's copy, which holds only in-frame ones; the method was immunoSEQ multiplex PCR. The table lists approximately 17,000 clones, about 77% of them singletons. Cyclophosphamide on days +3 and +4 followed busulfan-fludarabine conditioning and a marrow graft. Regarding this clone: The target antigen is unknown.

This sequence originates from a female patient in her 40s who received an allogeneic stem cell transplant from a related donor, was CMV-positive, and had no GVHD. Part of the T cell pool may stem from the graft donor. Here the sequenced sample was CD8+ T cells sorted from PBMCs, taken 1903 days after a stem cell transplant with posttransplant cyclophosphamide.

In DNA, the CDR3 is TGTGCCAGCAGCTTCAGGGGGCAGGGCTACGAGCAGTACTTC. As protein: CASSFRGQGYEQYF. The chain is built from TRBV9 and TRBJ2-7; the match to TRBD1 covers 8 bases. From germline, CDR1 is SGDLS and CDR2 YYNGEE. The CDR3 is 14 amino acids. The V segment lost 4 bases and the J segment 3 bases; nucleotides outside the gene matches: 6.